This TCR beta chain was identified in a study of graft-versus-host responses after intestinal transplantation (dated by TCRdb to the early 2020s). Broadly, across the study: The transplants that recipients received were multivisceral, liver-intestinal, or isolated intestinal. All recipients received anti-thymocyte globulin induction followed by maintenance tacrolimus and steroids for roughly three years. Bulk TCR-beta CDR3 sequencing was used to track graft-versus-host and host-versus-graft alloreactive T cell clones in the graft, circulation and bone marrow after intestinal transplantation. Alloreactive clones were identified by sequencing pre-transplant mixed lymphocyte reaction products and comparing them with unstimulated pre-transplant donor and recipient T cells. The cohort enrolled 20 to 30 intestinal transplant recipients including one retransplant, and a few patients lacking pretransplant specimens were excluded. A peak of at least 4% donor T cells among recipient peripheral blood mononuclear cells was the definition used for donor T cell macrochimerism. Rather than being sequenced by the commercial service, samples from a few later patients were sequenced in-house on an Illumina MiSeq and processed with MiXCR.

As concerns this clone: The clone's antigen remains unknown. Per-base qualities were not stored, and no clone one base away is much larger.

This specimen's time point label, per the study, means: cells obtained before transplantation from donor or recipient. CD3+CD4+ and CD3+CD8+ populations were FACS-sorted from unstimulated pre-transplant donor and recipient cells taken from spleen or lymph nodes. Findings and caveats that apply to the study as a whole: High GvH to HvG T cell clonal ratios were observed in the allografts of patients with donor T cell macrochimerism. Early after transplant, peak levels of circulating GvH clones were found to be associated with declines in HvG clones. GvH clones turned up in recipient bone marrow, with some appearing earlier in ileal mucosa or blood, a pattern consistent with an intestinal mucosal origin. Conclusions were limited by the relatively low number and heterogeneity of intestinal transplant patients.

Libraries came from the immunoSEQ multiplex PCR assay. For most patients, genomic DNA was isolated using the Qiagen DNeasy Blood and Tissue Kit and was shipped frozen to Adaptive Biotechnologies for TCR sequencing. For most patients, genomic DNA was subjected to high-throughput TCR-beta CDR3 sequencing by Adaptive Biotechnologies. In the paper's pipeline: Adaptive's ImmunoSEQ software supplied the TCR sequencing data for 15 to 20 patients, while MiXCR and VDJtools were used to process three other patients. To correct CD4 versus CD8 sorting errors, any sequence found in both subsets at a frequency ratio below 5:1 was removed. CDR3 nucleotide sequences shared between donor and recipient were removed because the origin of such sequences could not be assigned. To be classed as alloreactive, a clone needed at least 2-fold expansion over unstimulated cells and a minimum CFSE-low frequency of 0.002% (template counts) or 0.001% (read counts). Clones detected in sequenced pre-transplant spleen, lymph node, or MLR CFSE-low populations of the donor or recipient were defined as mappable. The cumulative frequency of alloreactive clones was calculated as a percentage of all sequences, weighted by copy number. Sourced from immuneACCESS, this table was stored by TCRdb with only in-frame sequences that have V and J called. A share of the clones is absent; for the studies checked, an unresolved V gene accounts for under half, and the remainder has no known explanation. From that table come the V and J calls and clone size; the DNA was used to work out D and trimming. In this sample the table shows some 76,000 clones, more than 75% of which occur a single time. The ten biggest clones cover about 8% of the sample.

The germline V gene encodes CDR1 MNHEY and CDR2 SMNVEV (reference sequence). V trim: 4 bases; J trim: 6 bases; unmatched bases: 8. The CDR3 measures 15 amino acids from cysteine to phenylalanine. The retained sequence is limited to the CDR3, 45 bases, with the frame set at the first base. This sequence originates from a human donor who was the organ donor for an intestinal transplant. The sequencing here drew on unstimulated CD8+ T cells sorted from spleen or lymph node cells, taken before transplant. The rearrangement joined TRBV27 to TRBJ2-7; 11 central nucleotides agree with TRBD1. The nucleotides read TGTGCCAGCAGTTCCGGGACAGGGGGTCGGTCCGAGCAGTACTTC. The translation is CASSSGTGGRSEQYF.